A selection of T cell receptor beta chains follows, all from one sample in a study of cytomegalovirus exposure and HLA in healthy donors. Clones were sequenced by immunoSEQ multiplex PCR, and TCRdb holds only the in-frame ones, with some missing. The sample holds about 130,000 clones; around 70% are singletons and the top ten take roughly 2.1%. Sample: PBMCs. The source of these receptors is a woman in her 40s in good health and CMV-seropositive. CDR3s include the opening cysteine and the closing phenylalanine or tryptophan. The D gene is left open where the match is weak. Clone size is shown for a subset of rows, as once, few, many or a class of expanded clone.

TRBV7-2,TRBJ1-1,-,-,CASRLATGGNTEAFF,TGTGCCAGCAGATTAGCTACGGGGGGGAACACTGAAGCTTTCTTT
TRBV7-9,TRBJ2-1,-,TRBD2,CASSLIVRTSGSREQFF,TGTGCCAGCAGCTTAATTGTACGGACTAGCGGGAGTCGTGAGCAGTTCTTC
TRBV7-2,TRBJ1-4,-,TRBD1,CASRGSQGPYEKLFF,TGTGCCAGCAGGGGGTCACAGGGGCCCTATGAAAAACTGTTTTTT
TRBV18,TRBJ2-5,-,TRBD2,CASSPPAGGAETQYF,TGTGCCAGCTCACCACCTGCGGGGGGCGCGGAGACCCAGTACTTC
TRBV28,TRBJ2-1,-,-,CASGGSNSYNEQFF,TGTGCCAGCGGAGGGAGCAATTCCTACAATGAGCAGTTCTTC
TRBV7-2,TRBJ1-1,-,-,CASSLEVDGNMEAFF,TGTGCCAGCAGCTTAGAGGTCGACGGGAATATGGAAGCTTTCTTT
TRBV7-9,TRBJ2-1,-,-,CSSSLGSTGLKVQFF,TGTTCCAGCAGCTTAGGCTCTACAGGGTTGAAAGTGCAGTTCTTC
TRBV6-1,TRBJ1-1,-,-,CASSAEATEAFF,TGTGCCAGCTCGGCTGAGGCCACTGAAGCTTTCTTT
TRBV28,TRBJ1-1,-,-,CASSQPGGTEAFF,TGTGCCAGCAGCCAACCGGGGGGAACTGAAGCTTTCTTT
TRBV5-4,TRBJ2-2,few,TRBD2,CASSSTSGRALFAGELFF,TGTGCCAGCAGCTCAACTAGCGGGAGGGCCTTATTCGCCGGGGAGCTGTTTTTT
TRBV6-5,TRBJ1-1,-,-,CASSYEAANTEAFF,TGTGCCAGCAGTTACGAGGCGGCCAACACTGAAGCTTTCTTT
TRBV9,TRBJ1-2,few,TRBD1,CASSQTGDPRNYGYTF,TGTGCCAGCAGCCAAACAGGGGACCCACGGAACTATGGCTACACCTTC
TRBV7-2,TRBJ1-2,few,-,CASSLNPAVYGYTF,TGTGCCAGCAGCTTAAACCCCGCAGTCTATGGCTACACCTTC
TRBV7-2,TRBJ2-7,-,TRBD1,CASSQQGLGSYEQYF,TGTGCCAGCAGCCAACAGGGGCTGGGGTCCTACGAGCAGTACTTC
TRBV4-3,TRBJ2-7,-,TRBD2,CASSPRTSGRNEQYF,TGCGCCAGCAGCCCCAGGACTAGCGGGAGAAACGAGCAGTACTTC
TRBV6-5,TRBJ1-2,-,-,CASRSDKNYGYTF,TGTGCCAGCAGATCCGACAAGAACTATGGCTACACCTTC
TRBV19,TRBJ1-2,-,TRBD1,CASSISRGTPSYTF,TGTGCCAGTAGTATATCCAGGGGGACCCCCTCCTACACCTTC
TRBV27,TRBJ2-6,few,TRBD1,CASSPQYYTGVGANVLTF,TGTGCCAGCAGTCCGCAATACTATACAGGGGTCGGGGCCAACGTCCTGACTTTC
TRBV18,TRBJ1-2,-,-,CASSPSLGVGYTF,TGTGCCAGCTCACCCTCCCTAGGGGTCGGCTACACCTTC
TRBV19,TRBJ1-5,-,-,CASSIWSKDQHF,TGTGCCAGTAGTATATGGAGCAAGGACCAGCATTTT
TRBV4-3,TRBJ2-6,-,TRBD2,CASSQTSGGLSGANVLTF,TGCGCCAGCAGCCAAACTAGCGGGGGGCTCTCTGGGGCCAACGTCCTGACTTTC
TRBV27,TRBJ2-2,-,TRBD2,CASSLAGVHTGELFF,TGTGCCAGCAGTTTAGCGGGAGTTCACACCGGGGAGCTGTTTTTT
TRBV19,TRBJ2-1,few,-,CASSMGNSRNEQFF,TGTGCCAGTAGTATGGGCAACAGTCGGAATGAGCAGTTCTTC
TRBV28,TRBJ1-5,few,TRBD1,CASRGRQGYQPQHF,TGTGCCAGCAGGGGGAGACAGGGTTATCAGCCCCAGCATTTT
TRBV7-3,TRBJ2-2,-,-,CASSLTGGQNTGELFF,TGTGCCAGCAGCTTAACCGGGGGGCAAAACACCGGGGAGCTGTTTTTT
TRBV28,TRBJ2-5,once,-,CASPPRRDLQETQYF,TGTGCCAGCCCCCCCCGGAGGGACTTACAAGAGACCCAGTACTTC
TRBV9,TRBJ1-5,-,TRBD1,CASSVEGIPGAGGTDQPQHF,TGTGCCAGCAGCGTAGAAGGGATCCCGGGGGCAGGGGGCACGGATCAGCCCCAGCATTTT
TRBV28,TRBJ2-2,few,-,CASSRGSLELFF,TGTGCCAGCAGTAGAGGGTCCTTGGAGCTGTTTTTT
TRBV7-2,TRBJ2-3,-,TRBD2,CASSFSGGDTDTQYF,TGTGCCAGCAGCTTTAGCGGGGGGGACACAGATACGCAGTATTTT
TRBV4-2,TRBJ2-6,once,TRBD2,CASSQEVIAGGTGANVLTF,TGTGCCAGCAGCCAAGAGGTAATAGCGGGAGGTACTGGGGCCAACGTCCTGACTTTC